Following are 21 T cell receptor beta chains from one sample sequenced in a study of cytomegalovirus exposure and HLA in healthy donors. The study ran its PCR with 60 Vbeta and 13 Jbeta primers. TCRdb keeps only in-frame clones here, not all; method: immunoSEQ multiplex PCR. The data show around 85,000 clones, with roughly 80% seen just once and 32% held by the top ten. Material for sequencing was PBMCs. The receptor set was obtained from a man between 45 and 60 years old in good health and CMV-seropositive.

V and J are TRBV14 and TRBJ2-1; 8 bases agree with TRBD2. There are 16 residues in the CDR3. Germline V gives CDR1 SGHDN, CDR2 FVKESK. With 3 bases clipped from V and 8 bases from J, the junction kept 12 bases outside the gene matches. The CDR3 DNA is TGTGCCAGCAGCCACCTTAAGGAGCGGGAGCGGGATGAGCAGTTCTTC. As protein: CASSHLKERERDEQFF.

This clone appeared a few times. V gene TRBV14 combines with J gene TRBJ2-2; D gene unclear. V lost 4 bases and J 3 bases, leaving 3 bases between the germline ends. The CDR3 consists of 12 residues. CDR1 is SGHDN, CDR2 FVKESK, per germline. The CDR3 coding sequence is TGTGCCAGCAGCCGAGACACCGGGGAGCTGTTTTTT. It is translated as CASSRDTGELFF.

The V and J genes are TRBV11-2 and TRBJ1-1; weak D call: TRBD1 (6 bases). CDR3 length equals 15 residues. Looked up from germline, CDR1 is SGHAT and CDR2 is FQNNGV. The V gene lost 6 bases and the J gene lost 0 bases, with 14 bases spanning the gap. CDR3 in DNA: TGTGCCAGCAGTTTCAGGGGAACAGTGAACACTGAAGCTTTCTTT. Residues: CASSFRGTVNTEAFF.

The chain recombines TRBV18 with TRBJ1-1; D gene ambiguous. The CDR3 is made up of 13 amino acids. Trimming cost V 2 bases and J 8 bases, with 12 bases left between them. The germline V gene has CDR1 KGHSH and CDR2 LQKENI. The CDR3 DNA reads as TGTGCCAGCTCACCAAGACAAGCCAGCGAAGCTTTCTTT. It encodes CASSPRQASEAFF.

The rearrangement uses TRBV7-2 and TRBJ2-5, with unresolved D. With 5 bases removed from V and 11 bases from J, the gap between germline ends came to 15 bases. The V gene's germline CDR1 is SGHTA and CDR2 FQGNSA. This CDR3 has 12 residues. The CDR3 sequence is CASSGDAGAQYF. CDR3 DNA sequence: TGTGCCAGCAGCGGTGACGCTGGAGCTCAGTACTTC.

This chain connects TRBV11-2 to TRBJ2-2; D unresolved. Germline V CDR1 and CDR2: SGHAT, FQNNGV. With 5 bases removed from V and 2 bases from J, the gap between germline ends came to 15 bases. The CDR3 is made up of 16 amino acids. CDR3 region: CASSQNPRSNTGELFF. DNA of the CDR3: TGTGCCAGCAGCCAGAACCCTAGGAGTAACACCGGGGAGCTGTTTTTT.

V usage is TRBV29-1 and J usage is TRBJ1-1; 9 bases are a match to TRBD1. This CDR3 is built from 14 residues. With V trimmed by 3 bases and J by 4 bases, 6 bases remained unmatched. From germline, CDR1 is SQVTM and CDR2 ANQGSEA. The CDR3 nucleotides are TGCAGCGTTGAGTTCACAGGGGGCCTCACTGAAGCTTTCTTT. It yields the protein CSVEFTGGLTEAFF.

The chain recombines TRBV30 with TRBJ2-7; TRBD2 agrees at 11 bases. J lost 3 bases, V lost 1 base, and 8 bases had no gene match. The CDR3 totals 16 residues. CDR1 is GTSNPN and CDR2 is SVGIG in the germline V gene (reference sequence). The CDR3 coding sequence is TGTGCCTGGAGTGGGTTGAGACTAGCGGGGCGCTACGAGCAGTACTTC. Protein: CAWSGLRLAGRYEQYF.

With respect to this clone: Other DNA sequences within the sample encode an identical CDR3. The V call is TRBV5-4, the J call TRBJ2-1; D is ambiguous. The length of the CDR3 is 15 residues. The germline CDR1 and CDR2 sequences are SGHNT and YYREEE (reference sequence). Trimming shortened V by 0 bases and J by 0 bases, and 7 bases separated the two germline ends. The CDR3 DNA is TGTGCCAGCAGCTTGGACAGTAGCTCCTACAATGAGCAGTTCTTC. This gives the protein CASSLDSSSYNEQFF.

The rearrangement uses TRBV5-1 and TRBJ1-1; D unresolved. Deletions cut 1 base from V and 3 bases from J, with 16 bases between. Germline V gives CDR1 SGHRS, CDR2 YFSETQ. This CDR3 region has 16 residues. The CDR3 loop reads CASSLTNSHEYTEAFF. Here the CDR3 DNA reads TGCGCCAGCAGCTTGACGAACAGCCACGAGTACACTGAAGCTTTCTTT.

The V call is TRBV30, the J call TRBJ1-2; the match to TRBD1 covers 7 bases. Trimming removed 2 bases from V and 2 bases from J; junction bases left unmatched: 5. CDR3 size: 14 residues. The germline V gene has CDR1 GTSNPN and CDR2 SVGIG (reference sequence). Here the CDR3 reads CAWSPGQTNYGYTF. In DNA form, the CDR3 reads TGTGCCTGGAGTCCGGGACAGACGAACTATGGCTACACCTTC.

V gene TRBV9 combines with J gene TRBJ1-2; D gene ambiguous. The germline V gene encodes CDR1 SGDLS and CDR2 YYNGEE. Trimming took 0 bases from V and 5 from J, leaving 8 bases between them. The CDR3 length is 13 residues. In DNA form, the CDR3 reads TGTGCCAGCAGCGTAGCGGCGGGATATGGCTACACCTTC. It encodes CASSVAAGYGYTF.

This clone has a handful of counts. This chain uses TRBV19 with TRBJ2-2, with D perhaps matching TRBD2 (6 bases). Looked up from germline, CDR1 is LNHDA and CDR2 is SQIVND (reference sequence). Trimming took 9 bases from V and 6 from J, leaving 14 bases between them. This CDR3 has 13 amino acids. Here the CDR3 reads CASRRPGAGELFF. The CDR3 region has the DNA TGTGCCAGCAGACGTCCGGGGGCCGGGGAGCTGTTTTTT.

Here the CDR3 DNA reads TGCGCCAGCGCATTTGGGGGGGTGATGAACACTGAAGCTTTCTTT. Protein sequence: CASAFGGVMNTEAFF. This chain links TRBV5-1 with TRBJ1-1, with D possibly TRBD1 on 5 matching bases. Trimming pared 7 bases from V and 0 bases from J, leaving 16 bases between. The CDR3 is 15 residues long. Germline V CDR1 and CDR2: SGHRS, YFSETQ.

The chain couples TRBV5-4 to TRBJ2-7, with a possible D match to TRBD2 (6 bases). CDR1 is SGHNT and CDR2 is YYREEE in the germline V gene (reference sequence). This CDR3 is 13 amino acids long. V shed 0 bases and J shed 3 bases, with 7 bases lying between them. The CDR3 spells CASSLGLVYEQYF. The CDR3 bases are TGTGCCAGCAGCTTGGGACTAGTCTACGAGCAGTACTTC.

J is TRBJ2-7 and V is TRBV2, with D possibly being TRBD1 (8 bases). Looked up from germline, CDR1 is SNHLY and CDR2 is FYNNEI. The V and J ends lost 5 bases and 10 bases respectively, with 18 bases between them. CDR3 length: 13 residues. CDR3: CASSMDREGGQYF. The CDR3 region has the DNA TGTGCCAGCAGTATGGACAGGGAGGGAGGCCAGTACTTC. The full variable domain, rest sourced from reference TRBV2 and TRBJ2-7, is EPEVTQTPSHQVTQMGQEVILRCVPISNHLYFYWYRQILGQKVEFLVSFYNNEISEKSEIFDDQFSVERPDGSNFTLKIRSTKLEDSAMYFCASSMDREGGQYFGPGTRLTVT.

This sequence joins TRBV19 and TRBJ2-3; 13 positions agree with TRBD2. Germline V gives CDR1 LNHDA, CDR2 SQIVND (reference sequence). V shed 3 bases, J shed 3 bases, and the junction held 6 bases outside the gene matches. The CDR3 is 17 residues long. The DNA for the CDR3 is TGTGCCAGTAGTATCCGGACTAGCGGGAGAGAAACAGATACGCAGTATTTT. Translation: CASSIRTSGRETDTQYF. The variable domain in full, completed from reference TRBV19 and TRBJ2-3, reads DGGITQSPKYLFRKEGQNVTLSCEQNLNHDAMYWYRQDPGQGLRLIYYSQIVNDFQKGDIAEGYSVSREKKESFPLTVTSAQKNPTAFYLCASSIRTSGRETDTQYFGPGTRLTVL.

DNA for the CDR3: TGTGCCAGCAGCTCCGATCGGGACAGGTTGATGCCAGATACGCAGTATTTT. This codes for CASSSDRDRLMPDTQYF. The V call is TRBV13, the J call TRBJ2-3, with 8 bases fitting TRBD1. This CDR3 has 17 residues. Germline V gene sequence: CDR1 PRHDT, CDR2 FYEKMQ (reference sequence). V was pared by 4 bases and J by 4 bases, with 13 bases of the junction left unmatched.

The chain recombines TRBV6-4 with TRBJ1-2; 9 nucleotides align to TRBD1. Per the germline V gene, CDR1 is MRHNA and CDR2 is SNTAGT. The CDR3 loop spans 14 amino acids. J lost 8 bases, V lost 6 bases, and 10 bases had no gene match. Here the CDR3 DNA reads TGTGCCAGCAGCTACTCCGGGACAGGGAACGGCTACACCTTC. This encodes CASSYSGTGNGYTF.

The rearrangement uses TRBV4-1 and TRBJ1-5; D possibly corresponds to TRBD1 (6 bases). CDR3 length equals 15 residues. Trimming stripped 4 bases from V and 6 bases from J, with 16 bases between. CDR1 MGHRA and CDR2 YSYEKL come from the germline V gene. CDR3 loop: CASSPSAGVRQPQHF. The CDR3, as DNA: TGCGCCAGCAGCCCTTCAGCAGGGGTACGTCAGCCCCAGCATTTT.

The chain joins TRBV2 to TRBJ2-5; 9 bases are a match to TRBD1. The last part of the DNA fits TRBJ2-7 better; the J call may be wrong. Germline CDR1 and CDR2: SNHLY and FYNNEI. CDR3 length: 14 residues. The CDR3 coding sequence is TGTGCCAGCAGGCCCGGGACAGGGTACTACGAGCAGTACTTC. As protein: CASRPGTGYYEQYF.